The present entry profiles one T cell receptor beta chain with its context. This clonotype has a handful of counts. There is no known antigen for this receptor. One base away there is no much larger clone; base qualities are not given. These data originate in a study of T-cell reconstitution after alpha-beta-depleted transplantation in children listed by TCRdb under 2016. Background on the whole study: T-cell immune reconstitution after TCRalphabeta/CD19-depleted allogeneic hematopoietic cell transplantation in children was quantitatively tracked in the study by means of TCR repertoire profiling.

The library was made by PCR. The listed sequencing device is Illumina HiSeq 2500. Molecular barcoding was employed in the preparation of TCR libraries, with unique molecular identifiers being used to normalize TCRbeta repertoire quantification. TCRdb reprocessing: public reads trimmed at Q25 with fastp, clones called with MiXCR, in-frame beta chains kept. Rows matching on CDR3 protein sequence are summarized as one entry with the most common DNA and genes. Counted in this sample were roughly 350,000 distinct CDR3 sequences; about 17% of them appeared once. The top ten clones comprise around 43% of the sample. Beyond this particular receptor, the publication reports: Over subsequent months, a decline in hyperexpanded clone frequencies was noted, and after one year, T-cell counts and TCRbeta diversity were mostly ascribed to newly produced T cells. In some patients, the high TCRbeta diversity seen at day 60 was put down to recipient T cells and intrathymic progenitors that had survived conditioning. Apparently early alphabetaT-cell count recovery about two months after transplant reportedly relied on only several hundred rapidly expanded clones derived from non-depleted graft cells.

This sample's treatment or condition label indicates: allogeneic hematopoietic cell transplantation with graft depleted of TCRalphabeta T cells and CD19 B cells. TCRalphabeta/CD19-depleted allogeneic hematopoietic cell grafts were given to the transplant recipients, all of whom were children. The junction shows trimming of 0 bases on V and 1 base on J, plus 7 bases between the germline ends. Taken from the germline V gene, the CDR1 and CDR2 loops are SGHRS and YFSETQ. From its cysteine to its phenylalanine, the CDR3 spans 14 amino acids. The DNA shown is the 42-base CDR3, in frame from base 1. The receptor's source is a male patient between 2 and 15 years old who had a stem cell transplant for acute lymphoblastic leukemia, so the T cells may come from the graft donor. The rearranged segments are TRBV5-1 and TRBJ1-1, with the D gene call left open. This specimen was PBMCs, mostly from graft donor cells, taken 360 days after TCRalphabeta/CD19-depleted stem cell transplant. The CDR3 amino acid sequence is: CASSLERGNTEAFF. The sequence in DNA is TGCGCCAGCAGCTTGGAGCGGGGGAACACTGAAGCTTTCTTT. The entire variable domain, with the stretches around the CDR3 drawn from the reference TRBV5-1 and TRBJ1-1 proteins, is KAGVTQTPRYLIKTRGQQVTLSCSPISGHRSVSWYQQTPGQGLQFLFEYFSETQRNKGNFPGRFSGRQFSNSRSEMNVSTLELGDSALYLCASSLERGNTEAFFGQGTRLTVV.